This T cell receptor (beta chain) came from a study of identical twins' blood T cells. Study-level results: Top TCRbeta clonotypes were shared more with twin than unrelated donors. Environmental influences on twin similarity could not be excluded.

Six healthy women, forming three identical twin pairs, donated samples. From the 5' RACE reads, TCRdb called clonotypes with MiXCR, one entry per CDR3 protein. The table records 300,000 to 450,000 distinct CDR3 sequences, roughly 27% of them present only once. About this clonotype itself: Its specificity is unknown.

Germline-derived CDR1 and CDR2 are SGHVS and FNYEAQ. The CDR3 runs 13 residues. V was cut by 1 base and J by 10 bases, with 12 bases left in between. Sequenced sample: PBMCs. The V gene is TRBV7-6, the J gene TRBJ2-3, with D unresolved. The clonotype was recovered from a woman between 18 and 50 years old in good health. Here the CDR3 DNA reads TGTGCCAGCAGCTTAGGCATAAGCGAGGCGCAGTATTTT. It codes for CASSLGISEAQYF.